This T cell receptor beta chain was identified during a study of OX40 agonist ivuxolimab in advanced cancers. Overall study context: Patients achieving partial responses numbered three: one hepatocellular carcinoma case and two cutaneous melanoma cases.

The germline gives CDR1 WSHSY, CDR2 SAAADI. This CDR3 region has 14 residues. Trimming stripped 8 bases from V and 8 bases from J, with 19 bases between. The table came from immunoSEQ multiplex PCR; TCRdb's copy has only in-frame clones and leaves some out. Here the sample spans 110,000 or so clones, 80% to 95% being singletons. The sample in question was CD4+ or CD8+ T cells sorted from blood, obtained in a trial of the OX40 agonist ivuxolimab. The rearrangement joins TRBV10-2 to TRBJ2-1; D possibly corresponds to TRBD2 (5 bases). The TCR was taken from an adult with an advanced solid tumor such as melanoma, head and neck, liver or kidney cancer. Here the CDR3 reads CASCPGSYGYEQFF. DNA for the CDR3: TGCGCCAGCTGCCCGGGGTCATACGGCTATGAGCAGTTCTTC.